This is a list of T cell receptor beta chains from one sample in a study of CD8 T cells in ankylosing spondylitis. TCRdb re-called the 5' RACE reads with MiXCR, one entry per CDR3 protein. The data hold around 140,000 distinct CDR3 sequences, with 9.5% to 12% observed a single time. Sequences were obtained from blood, either unsorted or a sorted T cell fraction (not recorded which). The receptors derive from a female donor with ankylosing spondylitis or in good health (not recorded which). The CDR3 runs from the conserved cysteine through the conserved F or W. The order of the fields is CDR3 DNA, CDR3 protein, CDR3 length, J gene, D gene, clone size, V gene. A D gene is named only where the DNA matches it firmly. For some rows the clone size is stated as once, few or many, or as a class when expanded; others skip it.

CDR3 DNA: TGCAGCGTTGATCGACAAAGGGGTAACTATGGCTACACCTTC; CDR3 protein: CSVDRQRGNYGYTF; CDR3 length: 14; J gene: TRBJ1-2; D gene: -; clone size: many; V gene: TRBV29-1
CDR3 DNA: TGTGCCAGCAGCCGCAGGGGTACAACTAATGAAAAACTGTTTTTT; CDR3 protein: CASSRRGTTNEKLFF; CDR3 length: 15; J gene: TRBJ1-4; D gene: -; clone size: many; V gene: TRBV14
CDR3 DNA: TGTGCCAGCAGCCTCCGGACTAGCGGGGTCTACGAGCAGTACTTC; CDR3 protein: CASSLRTSGVYEQYF; CDR3 length: 15; J gene: TRBJ2-7; D gene: TRBD2; clone size: -; V gene: TRBV3-1
CDR3 DNA: TGTGCCAGCAGCTCAACGGCCTCGGGGGGGAGGCACACAGATACGCAGTATTTT; CDR3 protein: CASSSTASGGRHTDTQYF; CDR3 length: 18; J gene: TRBJ2-3; D gene: TRBD2; clone size: many; V gene: TRBV13
CDR3 DNA: TGTGCCAGCAGTTTAGTGGGGCCGCCCCCCGTTGAAGCTTTCTTT; CDR3 protein: CASSLVGPPPVEAFF; CDR3 length: 15; J gene: TRBJ1-1; D gene: -; clone size: many; V gene: TRBV12-3/TRBV12-4
CDR3 DNA: TGTGCCAGCAGTAAACAGGGGAGCACCGGGGAGCTGTTTTTT; CDR3 protein: CASSKQGSTGELFF; CDR3 length: 14; J gene: TRBJ2-2; D gene: TRBD1; clone size: many; V gene: TRBV9
CDR3 DNA: TGCGCCAGCAGCCGCGGGCTAACGGAGCTGTTTTTT; CDR3 protein: CASSRGLTELFF; CDR3 length: 12; J gene: TRBJ2-2; D gene: -; clone size: many; V gene: TRBV5-1
CDR3 DNA: TGCGCCAGCAGCTTGGGTGTAGGGGCAGATACGCAGTATTTT; CDR3 protein: CASSLGVGADTQYF; CDR3 length: 14; J gene: TRBJ2-3; D gene: -; clone size: many; V gene: TRBV5-1
CDR3 DNA: TGTGCCAGCAGTCGGGACATGAACTCGAACACTGAAGCTTTCTTT; CDR3 protein: CASSRDMNSNTEAFF; CDR3 length: 15; J gene: TRBJ1-1; D gene: -; clone size: many; V gene: TRBV6-1
CDR3 DNA: TGCAGCGTTGAGTTCATTTACAATGAGCAGTTCTTC; CDR3 protein: CSVEFIYNEQFF; CDR3 length: 12; J gene: TRBJ2-1; D gene: -; clone size: many; V gene: TRBV29-1
CDR3 DNA: TGTGCCAGCAGCTTAGTTCTTGGGACAGGTCCTAATCAGCCCCAGCATTTT; CDR3 protein: CASSLVLGTGPNQPQHF; CDR3 length: 17; J gene: TRBJ1-5; D gene: TRBD1; clone size: many; V gene: TRBV7-9
CDR3 DNA: TGTGCCATCAGTGACCTCCTGGGACTACAGTCCACAGATACGCAGTATTTT; CDR3 protein: CAISDLLGLQSTDTQYF; CDR3 length: 17; J gene: TRBJ2-3; D gene: TRBD2; clone size: many; V gene: TRBV10-3
CDR3 DNA: TGTGCCGCATTGGGGGGAAACAATGAGCAGTTCTTC; CDR3 protein: CAALGGNNEQFF; CDR3 length: 12; J gene: TRBJ2-1; D gene: -; clone size: many; V gene: TRBV10-3
CDR3 DNA: TGCAGTCTCCCAGGGACAGGGTACTACAATGAGCAGTTCTTC; CDR3 protein: CSLPGTGYYNEQFF; CDR3 length: 14; J gene: TRBJ2-1; D gene: TRBD1; clone size: many; V gene: TRBV20-1
CDR3 DNA: TGTGCCAGCAGTCCCGGACAGGGGTGGAAGACCCAGTACTTC; CDR3 protein: CASSPGQGWKTQYF; CDR3 length: 14; J gene: TRBJ2-5; D gene: TRBD1; clone size: many; V gene: TRBV6-2/TRBV6-3
CDR3 DNA: TGTGCCAGCAGTCCCGGGCCAAGAGGAAGGAATGAGCAGTTCTTC; CDR3 protein: CASSPGPRGRNEQFF; CDR3 length: 15; J gene: TRBJ2-1; D gene: -; clone size: few; V gene: TRBV28
CDR3 DNA: TGTGCCAGTAGTATAATTATACCCGCGGAGACCCAGTACTTC; CDR3 protein: CASSIIIPAETQYF; CDR3 length: 14; J gene: TRBJ2-5; D gene: -; clone size: few; V gene: TRBV19
CDR3 DNA: TGTGCCAGCAGTCTCACTAGCGGGGGCCCCACGAACACCGGGGAGCTGTTTTTT; CDR3 protein: CASSLTSGGPTNTGELFF; CDR3 length: 18; J gene: TRBJ2-2; D gene: TRBD2; clone size: many; V gene: TRBV2
CDR3 DNA: TGTGCCAGCAGTTTATGGGGCGGGGGGCCTATGAACACTGAAGCTTTCTTT; CDR3 protein: CASSLWGGGPMNTEAFF; CDR3 length: 17; J gene: TRBJ1-1; D gene: -; clone size: few; V gene: TRBV28
CDR3 DNA: TGTGCCAGCAGCTTTGGGACACCAGATACGCAGTATTTT; CDR3 protein: CASSFGTPDTQYF; CDR3 length: 13; J gene: TRBJ2-3; D gene: -; clone size: many; V gene: TRBV5-5
CDR3 DNA: TGTGCCAGCAGTTACGTAGCGGGAGAAGTTGGGCAGTACTTC; CDR3 protein: CASSYVAGEVGQYF; CDR3 length: 14; J gene: TRBJ2-7; D gene: TRBD2; clone size: many; V gene: TRBV6-5
CDR3 DNA: TGCAGTGGCTCAACAGGGGTGCTCTACAATGAGCAGTTCTTC; CDR3 protein: CSGSTGVLYNEQFF; CDR3 length: 14; J gene: TRBJ2-1; D gene: TRBD1; clone size: many; V gene: TRBV20-1
CDR3 DNA: TGCAGCGTTCGTTGGGACGTGAACACCGTGGAGCTGTTTTTT; CDR3 protein: CSVRWDVNTVELFF; CDR3 length: 14; J gene: TRBJ2-2; D gene: -; clone size: -; V gene: TRBV29-1
CDR3 DNA: TGTGCCAGCAGCCCTACCCGGACTAGCGGGTGGGAGACCCAGTACTTC; CDR3 protein: CASSPTRTSGWETQYF; CDR3 length: 16; J gene: TRBJ2-5; D gene: TRBD2; clone size: many; V gene: TRBV3-1
CDR3 DNA: TGCGCCAGCAGCTTAGGGCCAGCTAACACTGAAGCTTTCTTT; CDR3 protein: CASSLGPANTEAFF; CDR3 length: 14; J gene: TRBJ1-1; D gene: -; clone size: many; V gene: TRBV5-1
CDR3 DNA: TGTGCCAGCAGTTTAGGGTGGCAAGAGACCCAGTACTTC; CDR3 protein: CASSLGWQETQYF; CDR3 length: 13; J gene: TRBJ2-5; D gene: -; clone size: many; V gene: TRBV28
CDR3 DNA: TGTGCCAGCAGCCCATTAGCTAGCGGTTACGAGCAGTACTTC; CDR3 protein: CASSPLASGYEQYF; CDR3 length: 14; J gene: TRBJ2-7; D gene: TRBD2; clone size: many; V gene: TRBV14
CDR3 DNA: TGCAGTGCTAGTGGTAGCGGGGGGGTATACACCGGGGAGCTGTTTTTT; CDR3 protein: CSASGSGGVYTGELFF; CDR3 length: 16; J gene: TRBJ2-2; D gene: TRBD2; clone size: many; V gene: TRBV20-1
CDR3 DNA: TGTGCCAGCAGTTTCGGACCTAGTCTCGGTGAGCAGTTCTTC; CDR3 protein: CASSFGPSLGEQFF; CDR3 length: 14; J gene: TRBJ2-1; D gene: -; clone size: few; V gene: TRBV12-3/TRBV12-4
CDR3 DNA: TGTGCCAGCAGCTCCGGGTCGACCCAAAACATTCAGTACTTC; CDR3 protein: CASSSGSTQNIQYF; CDR3 length: 14; J gene: TRBJ2-4; D gene: -; clone size: many; V gene: TRBV9
CDR3 DNA: TGCGCCAGCAGCCCGGAGATCGGGGGTCCGCTTGAAAAACTGTTTTTT; CDR3 protein: CASSPEIGGPLEKLFF; CDR3 length: 16; J gene: TRBJ1-4; D gene: -; clone size: -; V gene: TRBV5-1
CDR3 DNA: TGTGCCAGCAGTGAGGGTACAGATACGCAGTATTTT; CDR3 protein: CASSEGTDTQYF; CDR3 length: 12; J gene: TRBJ2-3; D gene: -; clone size: -; V gene: TRBV2
CDR3 DNA: TGTGCCAGTAGTAACCCCCCTTGGACGTACGAGCAGTACTTC; CDR3 protein: CASSNPPWTYEQYF; CDR3 length: 14; J gene: TRBJ2-7; D gene: -; clone size: many; V gene: TRBV19
CDR3 DNA: TGTGCCAGCAGTTTAGGCTCAAACACTGAAGCTTTCTTT; CDR3 protein: CASSLGSNTEAFF; CDR3 length: 13; J gene: TRBJ1-1; D gene: -; clone size: many; V gene: TRBV12-3/TRBV12-4
CDR3 DNA: TGCAGTGCTAGAGGGGACGAGATTCCTCGCACAGATACGCAGTATTTT; CDR3 protein: CSARGDEIPRTDTQYF; CDR3 length: 16; J gene: TRBJ2-3; D gene: -; clone size: many; V gene: TRBV20-1
CDR3 DNA: TGCGCCAGCAGCTCTAGCCCGACAGGGGGCAACTATGGCTACACCTTC; CDR3 protein: CASSSSPTGGNYGYTF; CDR3 length: 16; J gene: TRBJ1-2; D gene: TRBD1; clone size: many; V gene: TRBV5-1
CDR3 DNA: TGTGCCAGCAGCCAACTCCCCCGGACAGGGGCTACTAGAAACGAGCAGTACTTC; CDR3 protein: CASSQLPRTGATRNEQYF; CDR3 length: 18; J gene: TRBJ2-7; D gene: TRBD1; clone size: many; V gene: TRBV16
CDR3 DNA: TGCAGTGCCGTCGGGGAGGAGCAGTTCTTC; CDR3 protein: CSAVGEEQFF; CDR3 length: 10; J gene: TRBJ2-1; D gene: -; clone size: many; V gene: TRBV20-1
CDR3 DNA: TGCAGCGTTTTGTTGATCGGGGAGCTGTTTTTT; CDR3 protein: CSVLLIGELFF; CDR3 length: 11; J gene: TRBJ2-2; D gene: -; clone size: -; V gene: TRBV29-1
CDR3 DNA: TGCAGCGGTGGGCCCAATGAGCAGTTCTTC; CDR3 protein: CSGGPNEQFF; CDR3 length: 10; J gene: TRBJ2-1; D gene: -; clone size: -; V gene: TRBV29-1
CDR3 DNA: TGTGCCAGTATCGGGACAGGCTTCAACTATGGCTACACCTTC; CDR3 protein: CASIGTGFNYGYTF; CDR3 length: 14; J gene: TRBJ1-2; D gene: TRBD1; clone size: -; V gene: TRBV19
CDR3 DNA: TGTGCCAGCTCACCACCGAGTCCGAATAATGAGCAGTTCTTC; CDR3 protein: CASSPPSPNNEQFF; CDR3 length: 14; J gene: TRBJ2-1; D gene: -; clone size: few; V gene: TRBV18
CDR3 DNA: TGTGCCAGCAGTTTGCTGGCACTCGAAAACTACAATGAGCAGTTCTTC; CDR3 protein: CASSLLALENYNEQFF; CDR3 length: 16; J gene: TRBJ2-1; D gene: -; clone size: few; V gene: TRBV7-2
CDR3 DNA: TGTGCCAGTAAGAGACAACATACGGAAACCTATGGCTACACCTTC; CDR3 protein: CASKRQHTETYGYTF; CDR3 length: 15; J gene: TRBJ1-2; D gene: -; clone size: many; V gene: TRBV19
CDR3 DNA: TGTGCCAGCACCCTACAGGGAGTCTATGGCTACACCTTC; CDR3 protein: CASTLQGVYGYTF; CDR3 length: 13; J gene: TRBJ1-2; D gene: -; clone size: many; V gene: TRBV2
CDR3 DNA: TGTGCCGGCAGCTTAAGTGGACAGTTCAACGAGCAGTACTTC; CDR3 protein: CAGSLSGQFNEQYF; CDR3 length: 14; J gene: TRBJ2-7; D gene: -; clone size: -; V gene: TRBV7-3
CDR3 DNA: TGTGCCACCAGCAGAGATGTTGGGGGGGGCTATGGCTACACCTTC; CDR3 protein: CATSRDVGGGYGYTF; CDR3 length: 15; J gene: TRBJ1-2; D gene: -; clone size: many; V gene: TRBV15
CDR3 DNA: TGTACCAGCAGTTTTTATCAGCCCCAGCATTTT; CDR3 protein: CTSSFYQPQHF; CDR3 length: 11; J gene: TRBJ1-5; D gene: -; clone size: -; V gene: TRBV28
CDR3 DNA: TGCGCCAGCAGCTCCTCCCAGGTGGGGGCCTACAATGAGCAGTTCTTC; CDR3 protein: CASSSSQVGAYNEQFF; CDR3 length: 16; J gene: TRBJ2-1; D gene: -; clone size: many; V gene: TRBV5-1
CDR3 DNA: TGCGCCAGCAAAGGACAACTCAACGAGCAGTACTTC; CDR3 protein: CASKGQLNEQYF; CDR3 length: 12; J gene: TRBJ2-7; D gene: -; clone size: many; V gene: TRBV5-1
CDR3 DNA: TGCAGCGTTGAAAAGCTCGGGACAGGGGGGGCAGATACGCAGTATTTT; CDR3 protein: CSVEKLGTGGADTQYF; CDR3 length: 16; J gene: TRBJ2-3; D gene: TRBD1; clone size: many; V gene: TRBV29-1